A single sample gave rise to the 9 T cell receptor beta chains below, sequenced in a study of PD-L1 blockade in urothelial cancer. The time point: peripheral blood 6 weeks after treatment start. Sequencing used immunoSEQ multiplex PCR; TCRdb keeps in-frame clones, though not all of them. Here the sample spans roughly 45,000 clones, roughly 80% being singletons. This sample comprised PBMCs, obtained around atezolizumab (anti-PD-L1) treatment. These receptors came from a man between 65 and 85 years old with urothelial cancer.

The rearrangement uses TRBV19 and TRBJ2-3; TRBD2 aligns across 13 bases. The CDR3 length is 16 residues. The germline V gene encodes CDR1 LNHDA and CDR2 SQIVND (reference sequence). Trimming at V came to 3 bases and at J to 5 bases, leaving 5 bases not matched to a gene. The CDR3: CASSIGLAGEVDTQYF. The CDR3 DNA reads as TGTGCCAGTAGTATCGGACTAGCGGGAGAAGTAGATACGCAGTATTTT.

As DNA, the CDR3 is TGTGCCATCAGGGGCGGGGGCACTGAAGCTTTCTTT. Amino acid sequence: CAIRGGGTEAFF. J is TRBJ1-1 and V is TRBV10-3, with a possible D match to TRBD1 (5 bases). Per the germline V gene, CDR1 is ENHRY and CDR2 is SYGVKD. The V end was cut by 6 bases, the J end by 4 bases, with 9 bases between. This CDR3 contains 12 residues.

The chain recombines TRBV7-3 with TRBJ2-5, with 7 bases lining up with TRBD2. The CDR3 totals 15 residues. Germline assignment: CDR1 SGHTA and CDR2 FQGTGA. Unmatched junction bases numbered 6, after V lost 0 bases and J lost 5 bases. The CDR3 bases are TGTGCCAGCAGCTTAACGGGGCTAGCGGCCGAGACCCAGTACTTC. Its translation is CASSLTGLAAETQYF.

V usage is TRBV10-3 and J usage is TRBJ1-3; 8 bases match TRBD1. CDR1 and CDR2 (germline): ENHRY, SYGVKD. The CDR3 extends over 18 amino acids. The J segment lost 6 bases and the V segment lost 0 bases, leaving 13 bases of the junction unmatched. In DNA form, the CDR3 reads TGTGCCATCAGTGAGTCGTGGCTCGGCAGGGGGCAGAAAAACACCATATATTTT. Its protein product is CAISESWLGRGQKNTIYF.

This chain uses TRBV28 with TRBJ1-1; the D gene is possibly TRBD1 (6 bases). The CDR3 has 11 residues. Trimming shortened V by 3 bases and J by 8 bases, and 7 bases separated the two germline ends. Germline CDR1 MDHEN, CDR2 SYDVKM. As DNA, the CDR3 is TGTGCCAGCAGTTTGGGACAAGAAGCTTTCTTT. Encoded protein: CASSLGQEAFF.

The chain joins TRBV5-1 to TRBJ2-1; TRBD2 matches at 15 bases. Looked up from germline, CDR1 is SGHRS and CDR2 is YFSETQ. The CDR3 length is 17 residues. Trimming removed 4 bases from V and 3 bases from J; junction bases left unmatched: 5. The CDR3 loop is CASSLTGLAGGYNEQFF. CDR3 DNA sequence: TGCGCCAGCAGCCTGACGGGACTAGCGGGAGGCTACAATGAGCAGTTCTTC.

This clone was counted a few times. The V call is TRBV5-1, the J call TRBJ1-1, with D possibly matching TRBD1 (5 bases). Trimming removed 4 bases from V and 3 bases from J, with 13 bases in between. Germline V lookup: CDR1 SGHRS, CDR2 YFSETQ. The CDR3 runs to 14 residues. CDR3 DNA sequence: TGCGCCAGCAGCAATTTCCGGGGGGACACTGAAGCTTTCTTT. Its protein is CASSNFRGDTEAFF. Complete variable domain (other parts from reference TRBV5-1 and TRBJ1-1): KAGVTQTPRYLIKTRGQQVTLSCSPISGHRSVSWYQQTPGQGLQFLFEYFSETQRNKGNFPGRFSGRQFSNSRSEMNVSTLELGDSALYLCASSNFRGDTEAFFGQGTRLTVV.

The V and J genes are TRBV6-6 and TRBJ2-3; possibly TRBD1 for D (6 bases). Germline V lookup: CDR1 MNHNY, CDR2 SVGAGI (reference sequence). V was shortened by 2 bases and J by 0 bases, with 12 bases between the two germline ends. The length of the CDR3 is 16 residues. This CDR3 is CASSYPYRESTDTQYF. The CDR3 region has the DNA TGTGCCAGCAGTTACCCTTACAGGGAAAGCACAGATACGCAGTATTTT.

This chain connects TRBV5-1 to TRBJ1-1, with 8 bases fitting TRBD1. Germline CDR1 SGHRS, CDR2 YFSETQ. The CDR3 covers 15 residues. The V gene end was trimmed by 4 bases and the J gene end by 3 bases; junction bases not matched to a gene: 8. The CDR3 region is CASSSRTGSDTEAFF. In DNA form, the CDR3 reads TGCGCCAGCAGCAGCCGGACAGGGTCGGACACTGAAGCTTTCTTT.